This section outlines one T cell receptor beta chain sequence together with its context. The data derive from a study of blood T cell repertoires in COVID-19. In germline, CDR1 is SGHTA, CDR2 FQGNSA. The V gene end was trimmed by 0 bases and the J gene end by 3 bases; junction bases not matched to a gene: 13. CDR3 length: 18 amino acids. Sequenced by immunoSEQ multiplex PCR; TCRdb stores in-frame clones only, minus some. The table includes 200,000 or so clones, roughly four fifths detected once. Source material: peripheral blood. This TCR was sampled from a woman aged 30 to 39 with acute or convalescent COVID-19. V usage is TRBV7-2 and J usage is TRBJ1-2, with 7 bases matching TRBD1. In DNA form, the CDR3 reads TGTGCCAGCAGCTTAGCGCCCGACAGGGCGGACGCGCACTATGGCTACACCTTC. Protein: CASSLAPDRADAHYGYTF. The full variable domain, in which reference TRBV7-2 and TRBJ1-2 provide the parts outside the CDR3, is GAGVSQSPSNKVTEKGKDVELRCDPISGHTALYWYRQSLGQGLEFLIYFQGNSAPDKSGLPSDRFSAERTGGSVSTLTIQRTQQEDSAVYLCASSLAPDRADAHYGYTFGSGTRLTVV.